These 8 T cell receptor beta chains share one sample of origin, sequenced in a study of blood T cell repertoires in COVID-19. The data were produced by immunoSEQ multiplex PCR, yet TCRdb's version contains in-frame clones alone and is incomplete. In the table there are some 160,000 clones, 80% to 90% of which are singletons. The sample taken for sequencing was peripheral blood. The receptors were sampled from a woman aged 55-70 years with active COVID-19.

The chain uses TRBV23-1 and TRBJ2-3, with 15 bases that match TRBD2. TRBV23-1 counts as an open reading frame of uncertain function. Trimming at V came to 2 bases and at J to 3 bases, leaving 9 bases not matched to a gene. CDR3 length equals 19 residues. The CDR3 sequence: CASSQGTSGRSRGTDTQYF. The CDR3 coding sequence is TGCGCCAGCAGTCAAGGGACTAGCGGGAGGTCCCGTGGGACAGATACGCAGTATTTT.

V and J are TRBV28 and TRBJ2-7, with 11 positions matching TRBD2. The germline CDR1 and CDR2 sequences are MDHEN and SYDVKM. With 4 bases clipped from V and 3 bases from J, the junction kept 8 bases outside the gene matches. The CDR3 length is 16 residues. CDR3 nucleotide sequence: TGTGCCAGCAGTTCCCTCGAGACTAGCGGGAACTACGAGCAGTACTTC. This translates into CASSSLETSGNYEQYF.

The V and J genes are TRBV5-4 and TRBJ2-1; TRBD2 matches 12 bases. Germline V CDR1 and CDR2: SGHNT, YYREEE (reference sequence). The CDR3 is 17 amino acids. After removal of 3 bases from V and 7 bases from J, the junction contained 11 bases not matched to a gene. This chain's CDR3 is CASSSGTSGLAPNEQFF. CDR3 nucleotide sequence: TGTGCCAGCAGCTCCGGGACTAGCGGGTTGGCCCCTAATGAGCAGTTCTTC.

CDR3 in DNA: TGTGCCAGTAGTCTGTGGGAGGCAGGGACCGGGGAGCTGTTTTTT. Its translation is CASSLWEAGTGELFF. The V call is TRBV19, the J call TRBJ2-2; tentative D call: TRBD2 (6 bases). The CDR3 runs 15 residues. Germline CDR1 and CDR2: LNHDA and SQIVND (reference sequence). Deletions cut 5 bases from V and 5 bases from J, with 15 bases between.

The CDR3, as DNA: TGTGCCAGCAGTTCCCCCGGGACAGGGGGGTTCTATGGCTACACCTTC. Translated: CASSSPGTGGFYGYTF. The chain is built from TRBV28 and TRBJ1-2; 11 nucleotides match TRBD1. The germline V gene encodes CDR1 MDHEN and CDR2 SYDVKM. The length of the CDR3 is 16 residues. V lost 4 bases to trimming and J lost 4 bases; unmatched junction nucleotides: 8.

This sequence joins TRBV28 and TRBJ1-4, with 8 bases aligning to TRBD1. CDR1 MDHEN and CDR2 SYDVKM come from the germline V gene. The V segment lost 7 bases and the J segment 7 bases; nucleotides outside the gene matches: 8. This CDR3 has 14 amino acids. This CDR3 reads CASITGRGREKLFF. CDR3 coding DNA: TGTGCCAGCATAACCGGCAGGGGGCGTGAAAAACTGTTTTTT.

V and J are TRBV7-9 and TRBJ2-5, with 8 bases matching TRBD2. With V trimmed by 5 bases and J by 2 bases, 4 bases remained unmatched. Germline lookup yields CDR1 SEHNR and CDR2 FQNEAQ (reference sequence). This CDR3 has 14 amino acids. CDR3 nucleotide sequence: TGTGCCAGCAGCCCTAGCGGGCAGCAAGAGACCCAGTACTTC. This gives the protein CASSPSGQQETQYF.

The CDR3 region is CASSKGQGVSPLHF. DNA for the CDR3: TGTGCCAGCAGTAAAGGACAGGGAGTTTCACCCCTCCACTTT. The chain combines TRBV6-2 or TRBV6-3 with TRBJ1-6; 8 bases are a match to TRBD1. Germline-derived CDR1 and CDR2 are MNHEY and SVGEGT. V shed 5 bases and J 9 bases; nucleotides not matched to a gene: 6. CDR3 size: 14 residues.